These 3 T cell receptor beta chains share one sample of origin, sequenced in a study of T cells after yellow fever vaccination. A single record per CDR3 protein comes from TCRdb applying MiXCR to the 5' RACE reads. This sample carries around 340,000 distinct CDR3 sequences, approximately 9% of them seen once, and the ten largest clones take more than 15%. Material: PBMCs, obtained on the day of the first yellow fever vaccination. The receptors stem from a man younger than 35 who received the YFV17D yellow fever vaccine.

This clonotype appeared a few times. The chain carries TRBV5-1 and TRBJ2-1; 16 bases are shared with TRBD2. This CDR3 has 17 amino acids. Trimming cost V 3 bases and J 4 bases; bases outside gene matches: 4. Germline V gene lookup returns CDR1 SGHRS and CDR2 YFSETQ. The chain's CDR3 is CASSWGLAGGLYNEQFF. CDR3 bases: TGCGCCAGCAGCTGGGGACTAGCGGGGGGGTTATACAATGAGCAGTTCTTC.

This clonotype was counted a few times. V usage is TRBV7-2 and J usage is TRBJ1-6; TRBD1 might be the D (5 bases). The V and J ends lost 4 bases and 4 bases respectively, with 17 bases between them. The CDR3 sequence is 17 residues long. The germline V gene encodes CDR1 SGHTA and CDR2 FQGNSA. The CDR3 sequence: CASSSVTGDLYNSPLHF. CDR3 bases: TGTGCCAGCAGCTCGGTGACGGGGGACCTTTATAATTCACCCCTCCACTTT.

In this sample, this clonotype turned up a few times. The chain is built from TRBV29-1 and TRBJ2-4; tentatively, D is TRBD1 or TRBD2 (5 bases each). Trimming pared 4 bases from V and 6 bases from J, leaving 13 bases between. Per germline, CDR1 SQVTM and CDR2 ANQGSEA. The length of the CDR3 is 13 residues. The CDR3 DNA reads TGCAGCGTTGGGGGCAGCCGGGGAAACATTCAGTACTTC. Protein: CSVGGSRGNIQYF.